The 10 T cell receptor beta chains below were found in one sample sequenced in a study of cytomegalovirus exposure and HLA in healthy donors. PCR was performed using 60 Vbeta and 13 Jbeta primers. Clones were sequenced by immunoSEQ multiplex PCR, and TCRdb holds only the in-frame ones, with some missing. Of approximately 120,000 clones in the sample, approximately 80% were seen once. Sequenced input: PBMCs. These receptors were obtained from a man aged 45-65 years in good health and CMV-seronegative.

This chain connects TRBV7-2 to TRBJ1-2; TRBD1 aligns across 11 bases. The CDR3 runs to 15 residues. Germline trimming cut 5 bases from V and 7 bases from J; bases unmatched to any gene: 9. Germline V gene data show CDR1 as SGHTA and CDR2 as FQGNSA. For the CDR3, the DNA is TGTGCCAGCAGCCCGTGGACAGGGGGCCCGGTTGGCTACACCTTC. It specifies CASSPWTGGPVGYTF. Full variable domain (rest looked up from reference TRBV7-2 and TRBJ1-2): GAGVSQSPSNKVTEKGKDVELRCDPISGHTALYWYRQSLGQGLEFLIYFQGNSAPDKSGLPSDRFSAERTGGSVSTLTIQRTQQEDSAVYLCASSPWTGGPVGYTFGSGTRLTVV.

V usage is TRBV19 and J usage is TRBJ1-5; D gene ambiguous. Germline assignment: CDR1 LNHDA and CDR2 SQIVND (reference sequence). With 4 bases removed from V and 7 bases from J, the gap between germline ends came to 11 bases. The CDR3 contains 13 residues. CDR3 in DNA: TGTGCCAGTAGTACCCCCCATTTGCAGCCCCAGCATTTT. This gives the protein CASSTPHLQPQHF.

This sequence joins TRBV28 and TRBJ2-1, with D unclear. CDR1 is MDHEN, CDR2 SYDVKM, per germline. V lost 1 base and J 8 bases, leaving 18 bases between the germline ends. CDR3 length: 16 residues. Here the CDR3 DNA reads TGTGCCAGCAGTTTATCAGTTCGACTCAATTTCTATGAGCAGTTCTTC. It codes for CASSLSVRLNFYEQFF.

The genes are TRBV7-3 and TRBJ2-3, with 7 bases fitting TRBD2. Looked up from germline, CDR1 is SGHTA and CDR2 is FQGTGA. The ends lost 2 bases at V and 1 base at J; junction bases unmatched: 3. The CDR3 sequence is 15 residues long. CDR3 sequence: CASSLELARTDTQYF. The DNA of the CDR3 is TGTGCCAGCAGCTTAGAACTAGCGCGCACAGATACGCAGTATTTT. Using reference TRBV7-3 and TRBJ2-3 for the parts outside the CDR3, the full variable domain is GAGVSQTPSNKVTEKGKYVELRCDPISGHTALYWYRQSLGQGPEFLIYFQGTGAADDSGLPNDRFFAVRPEGSVSTLKIQRTERGDSAVYLCASSLELARTDTQYFGPGTRLTVL.

The rearrangement links TRBV4-1 to TRBJ2-1; a weak D match, TRBD1 (5 bases). V dropped 1 base and J dropped 8 bases, with 15 bases sitting between them. This CDR3 contains 15 residues. Germline CDR1 is MGHRA and CDR2 is YSYEKL. The CDR3 loop reads CASSQGGGAIYEQFF. As DNA, the CDR3 is TGCGCCAGCAGCCAAGGGGGCGGAGCCATTTATGAGCAGTTCTTC.

This clone was observed once. This sequence joins TRBV4-3 and TRBJ1-4; 7 bases are a match to TRBD1. The CDR3 is made up of 15 amino acids. Germline V gene data show CDR1 as LGHNA and CDR2 as YSLEER. V was clipped by 5 bases and J by 8 bases; unmatched bases: 11. The chain's CDR3 is CASSFTTGREEKLFF. Written as DNA, the CDR3 is TGCGCCAGCAGCTTCACGACAGGGCGAGAAGAAAAACTGTTTTTT.

Here the CDR3 reads CASSPEGLSTGSGYTF. The CDR3 nucleotides read TGTGCCAGTAGCCCAGAGGGACTGTCCACCGGGAGTGGCTACACCTTC. The gene calls are TRBV19 and TRBJ1-2; D perhaps matches TRBD1 (5 bases). The ends were cut back, 6 bases at V and 7 bases at J, with 24 bases in the middle. Germline CDR1 LNHDA, CDR2 SQIVND (reference sequence). This CDR3 comprises 16 residues. The entire variable domain, with the rest obtained from reference TRBV19 and TRBJ1-2, is as follows: DGGITQSPKYLFRKEGQNVTLSCEQNLNHDAMYWYRQDPGQGLRLIYYSQIVNDFQKGDIAEGYSVSREKKESFPLTVTSAQKNPTAFYLCASSPEGLSTGSGYTFGSGTRLTVV.

This clone has only a few counts. The chain has TRBV4-3 and TRBJ1-2, with 8 bases identical to TRBD1. After removal of 5 bases from V and 2 bases from J, the junction contained 10 bases not matched to a gene. Germline CDR1 LGHNA, CDR2 YSLEER. There are 16 residues in the CDR3. CDR3 in amino acids: CASSSSGTGYNYGYTF. The CDR3 DNA follows: TGCGCCAGCAGCTCCTCGGGGACAGGATACAACTATGGCTACACCTTC.

This clone was seen more than once but under ten times. CDR3 in DNA: TGTGCCAGCAGCTTAGTCCGCGGACGGGAGGCCTATGGCTACACCTTC. It codes for CASSLVRGREAYGYTF. The chain employs TRBV11-2 and TRBJ1-2; D is undetermined. The V gene lost 1 base and the J gene lost 4 bases, with 16 bases spanning the gap. Germline CDR1 and CDR2: SGHAT and FQNNGV. The CDR3 has 16 amino acids.

V is TRBV9 and J is TRBJ2-3; TRBD2 matches at 11 bases. The V and J ends lost 3 bases and 1 base, in that order; junction bases with no gene match: 1. The CDR3 is 15 residues long. Looked up from germline, CDR1 is SGDLS and CDR2 is YYNGEE. The CDR3, as DNA: TGTGCCAGCAGCGCTAGCGGGGGGCGCACAGATACGCAGTATTTT. Encoded protein: CASSASGGRTDTQYF.